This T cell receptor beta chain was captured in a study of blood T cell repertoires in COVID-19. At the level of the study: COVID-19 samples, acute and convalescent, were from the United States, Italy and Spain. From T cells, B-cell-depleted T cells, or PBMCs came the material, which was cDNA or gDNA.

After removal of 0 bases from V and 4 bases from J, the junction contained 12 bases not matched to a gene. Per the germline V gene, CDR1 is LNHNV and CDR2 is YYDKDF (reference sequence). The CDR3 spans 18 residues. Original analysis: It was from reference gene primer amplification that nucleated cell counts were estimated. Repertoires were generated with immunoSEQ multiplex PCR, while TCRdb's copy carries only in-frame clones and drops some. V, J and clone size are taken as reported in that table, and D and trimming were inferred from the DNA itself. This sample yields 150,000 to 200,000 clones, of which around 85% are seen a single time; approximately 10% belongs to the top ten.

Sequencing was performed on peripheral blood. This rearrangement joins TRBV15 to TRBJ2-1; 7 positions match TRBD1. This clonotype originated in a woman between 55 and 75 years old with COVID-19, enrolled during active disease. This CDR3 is CATSRDKGTVKLYNEQFF. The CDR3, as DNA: TGTGCCACCAGCAGAGATAAGGGGACAGTGAAATTGTACAATGAGCAGTTCTTC.